This T cell receptor (beta chain) was sequenced during a study of T cell repertoires in cytomegalovirus infection. Study-level points and caveats: Ex vivo responses were dominated by HLA-C-restricted CMV-specific TCR beta clonotypes.

Germline CDR1 reads ENHRY; CDR2 reads SYGVKD. V was cut by 4 bases and J by 1 base, with 7 bases left in between. The CDR3 has 13 residues. Each CDR3 protein gets one entry after TCRdb re-called the reads with MiXCR. Here the sample spans 300,000 to 400,000 distinct CDR3 sequences, approximately 9.5% being singletons. This clonotype has ten or more counts. Its target is not known. The V call is TRBV10-3, the J call TRBJ1-1; D remains ambiguous. The clonotype was recovered from a human donor in good health (CMV status not recorded). Some clones in this sample may be carry-over from other donors' samples. Sequenced: PBMCs. DNA for the CDR3: TGTGCCATCAGTGGAGTCCAGAACACTGAAGCTTTCTTT. As protein: CAISGVQNTEAFF.